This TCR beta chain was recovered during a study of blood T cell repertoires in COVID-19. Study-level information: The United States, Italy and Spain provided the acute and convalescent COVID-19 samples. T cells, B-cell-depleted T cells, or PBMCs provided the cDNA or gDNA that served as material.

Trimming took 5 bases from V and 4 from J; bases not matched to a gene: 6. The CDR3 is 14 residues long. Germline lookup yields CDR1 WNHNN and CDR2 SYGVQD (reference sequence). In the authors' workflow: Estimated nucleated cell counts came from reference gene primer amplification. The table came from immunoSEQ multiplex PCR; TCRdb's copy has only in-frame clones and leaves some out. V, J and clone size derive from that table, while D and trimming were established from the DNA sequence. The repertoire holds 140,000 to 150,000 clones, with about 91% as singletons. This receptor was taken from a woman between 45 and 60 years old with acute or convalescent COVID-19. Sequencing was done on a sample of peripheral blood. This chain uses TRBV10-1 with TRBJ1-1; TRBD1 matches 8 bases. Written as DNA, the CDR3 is TGCGCCAGCAGTATTGGACAGGGAGGCACTGAAGCTTTCTTT. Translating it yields CASSIGQGGTEAFF.